The 25 T cell receptor beta chains below come from one sample, sequenced in a study of CD8+ T cells in alopecia areata. Extracted RNA was reverse transcribed, and the resulting cDNA served as sequencing template. TCRdb's table, derived via immunoSEQ multiplex PCR, lists solely in-frame clones and lacks some. The sample gives approximately 200,000 clones, 55% to 75% of which show up once; 5% to 6% is in the top ten. Treatment: oral pan-JAK inhibitor, 5-10 mg twice daily. The sample consisted of CD4+ T cells sorted from blood, taken at week 24, from a patient treated with tofacitinib. These receptor sequences come from a human donor with alopecia areata.

The chain is built from TRBV5-1 and TRBJ2-3, with 7 bases fitting TRBD2. The germline V gene encodes CDR1 SGHRS and CDR2 YFSETQ. V was pared by 3 bases and J by 4 bases, with 5 bases of the junction left unmatched. The CDR3 loop spans 14 amino acids. Here the CDR3 reads CASSSRTRADTQYF. CDR3 DNA: TGCGCCAGCAGCTCAAGGACTAGGGCAGATACGCAGTATTTT.

The chain links TRBV7-2 to TRBJ2-7; 10 positions match TRBD2. Germline assignment: CDR1 SGHTA and CDR2 FQGNSA. V shed 2 bases and J 4 bases; nucleotides not matched to a gene: 8. The CDR3 totals 16 residues. This CDR3 reads CASSLRASGSGYEQYF. The CDR3, as DNA: TGTGCCAGCAGCTTAAGGGCTAGCGGGAGTGGGTACGAGCAGTACTTC.

The table lists this clone with a few counts. The rearrangement joins TRBV30 to TRBJ2-5, with 12 bases lining up with TRBD1. V lost 3 bases and J lost 5; bases outside the gene matches: 10. CDR1 and CDR2 from the germline V gene are GTSNPN and SVGIG (reference sequence). CDR3 size: 16 residues. CDR3 in amino acids: CAWRSAGTGGRETQYF. The CDR3 DNA follows: TGTGCCTGGAGGTCTGCCGGGACAGGGGGCCGGGAGACCCAGTACTTC.

The V call is TRBV4-2, the J call TRBJ2-1; 9 bases fit TRBD1. Losses at the gene ends were 8 bases for V and 8 bases for J; bases not matched to a gene: 13. From germline, CDR1 is LGHNA and CDR2 YNFKEQ. The CDR3 spans 15 residues. CDR3 DNA sequence: TGTGCCAGCGGCGGGCGGGACAGGGTGTTGGATGAGCAGTTCTTC. Protein: CASGGRDRVLDEQFF.

The rearrangement uses TRBV6-6 and TRBJ2-7; 11 bases are a match to TRBD2. The germline CDR1 and CDR2 sequences are MNHNY and SVGAGI (reference sequence). Trimming cost V 6 bases and J 0 bases; bases outside gene matches: 4. This CDR3 spans 15 amino acids. The CDR3 sequence: CASRASGGSSYEQYF. CDR3 nucleotide sequence: TGTGCCAGCAGGGCTAGCGGGGGGAGCTCCTACGAGCAGTACTTC.

The V and J genes are TRBV18 and TRBJ2-7; 7 bases fit TRBD1. V was pared by 2 bases and J by 3 bases, with 7 bases of the junction left unmatched. The germline gives CDR1 KGHSH, CDR2 LQKENI. The CDR3 covers 15 residues. The CDR3 DNA reads TGTGCCAGCTCACCAGAGGGGGCGTCTGACTACGAGCAGTACTTC. Translated: CASSPEGASDYEQYF.

This clone was counted between two and nine times. The chain joins TRBV6-6 to TRBJ2-5; TRBD2 agrees at 8 bases. This CDR3 region has 14 residues. Looked up from germline, CDR1 is MNHNY and CDR2 is SVGAGI (reference sequence). V trimming: 7 bases; J trimming: 2 bases; junction bases outside the gene matches: 6. The CDR3: CASTRLARQETQYF. The DNA of the CDR3 is TGTGCCAGCACCCGACTAGCGAGACAAGAGACCCAGTACTTC.

This chain joins TRBV9 and TRBJ2-7; D may be TRBD2 (6 bases). This CDR3 spans 13 amino acids. Germline loops: CDR1 SGDLS, CDR2 YYNGEE. The V end was cut by 0 bases, the J end by 4 bases, with 8 bases between. CDR3 in amino acids: CASSVDGGYEQYF. In nucleotides, the CDR3 is TGTGCCAGCAGCGTAGATGGAGGGTACGAGCAGTACTTC. Full variable domain (missing parts from reference TRBV9 and TRBJ2-7): DSGVTQTPKHLITATGQRVTLRCSPRSGDLSVYWYQQSLDQGLQFLIQYYNGEERAKGNILERFSAQQFPDLHSELNLSSLELGDSALYFCASSVDGGYEQYFGPGTRLTVT.

This sequence joins TRBV20-1 and TRBJ1-2; no clear D. CDR3 size: 11 residues. The germline V gene has CDR1 DFQATT and CDR2 SNEGSKA (reference sequence). V lost 6 bases to trimming and J lost 4 bases, with 9 bases between them. This CDR3 reads CSARARYGYTF. DNA for the CDR3: TGCAGTGCCCGGGCGCGCTATGGCTACACCTTC.

This chain joins TRBV25-1 and TRBJ2-1; possibly TRBD2 for D (5 bases). This CDR3 region has 14 residues. Per germline, CDR1 MGHDK and CDR2 SYGVNS. The germline V and J ends were trimmed by 1 base and 5 bases, with 9 bases remaining between them. The CDR3 coding sequence is TGTGCCAGCAGTGAATGGGAGCGGCACAATGAGCAGTTCTTC. Translating gives CASSEWERHNEQFF.

This clone showed up just a few times. V and J are TRBV4-1 and TRBJ1-4, with unresolved D. CDR1 and CDR2 (germline): MGHRA, YSYEKL. CDR3 length: 12 residues. V shed 0 bases and J shed 8 bases, with 4 bases lying between them. CDR3 in amino acids: CASSQEGEKLFF. DNA of the CDR3: TGCGCCAGCAGCCAAGAGGGGGAAAAACTGTTTTTT.

This chain joins TRBV10-3 and TRBJ1-5; D is unclear. Germline V gene data show CDR1 as ENHRY and CDR2 as SYGVKD. Between the trimmed V and J ends, which lost 4 bases and 2 bases, there was a span of 6 bases. The CDR3 is 13 residues long. CDR3 nucleotides: TGTGCCATCAGTGTCCAGGGCAATCAGCCCCAGCATTTT. Encoded protein: CAISVQGNQPQHF.

V usage is TRBV27 and J usage is TRBJ2-5; D might be TRBD2 (5 bases). CDR1 and CDR2 (germline): MNHEY, SMNVEV (reference sequence). The CDR3 is 15 residues long. V was cut by 0 bases and J by 1 base, with 9 bases left in between. In nucleotides, the CDR3 is TGTGCCAGCAGTTTATCGACGGGGAGCCAAGAGACCCAGTACTTC. This sequence encodes CASSLSTGSQETQYF.

This clone was observed a handful of times. The chain recombines TRBV7-2 with TRBJ2-3; 11 bases are shared with TRBD2. The V segment lost 4 bases and the J segment 2 bases; nucleotides outside the gene matches: 11. The CDR3 is 18 amino acids. Germline-derived CDR1 and CDR2 are SGHTA and FQGNSA. CDR3 sequence: CASSSVAGGPLNTDTQYF. As DNA, the CDR3 is TGTGCCAGCAGCTCAGTAGCGGGAGGGCCTTTAAACACAGATACGCAGTATTTT.

This chain connects TRBV15 to TRBJ2-5; TRBD2 aligns across 11 bases. Germline CDR1 LNHNV, CDR2 YYDKDF (reference sequence). The CDR3 runs to 14 residues. J lost 0 bases, V lost 6 bases, and 0 bases had no gene match. This CDR3 reads CATRLAGDQETQYF. For the CDR3, the DNA is TGTGCCACCAGACTAGCGGGGGACCAAGAGACCCAGTACTTC.

This chain uses TRBV6-5 with TRBJ2-7; D possibly corresponds to TRBD2 (6 bases). With 8 bases removed from V and 7 bases from J, the gap between germline ends came to 12 bases. The CDR3 length is 11 residues. Germline V CDR1 and CDR2: MNHEY, SVGAGI. The CDR3 here is CASASRGEQYF. The CDR3 region has the DNA TGTGCCAGCGCAAGCCGGGGGGAGCAGTACTTC.

In this sample, this clone turned up a few times. V is TRBV7-2 and J is TRBJ1-2; TRBD1 matches at 7 bases. The CDR3 is made up of 14 amino acids. The V and J ends lost 1 base and 6 bases, in that order; junction bases with no gene match: 5. Germline V gene lookup returns CDR1 SGHTA and CDR2 FQGNSA. The CDR3 region has the DNA TGTGCCAGCAGCTTAGTGGCGACAGGGAATGGCTACACCTTC. Amino acids: CASSLVATGNGYTF.

In nucleotides, the CDR3 is TGTGCCAGCACCGAGAGGCAGGGGTACTATGGCTACACCTTC. Translated, it gives CASTERQGYYGYTF. This rearrangement joins TRBV2 to TRBJ1-2; perhaps TRBD1 as D (6 bases). This CDR3 contains 14 residues. CDR1 is SNHLY, CDR2 FYNNEI, per germline. The V end was cut by 7 bases, the J end by 3 bases, with 15 bases between.

The chain employs TRBV10-3 and TRBJ2-7, with a possible D match to TRBD2 (5 bases). The CDR3 is made up of 13 amino acids. Looked up from germline, CDR1 is ENHRY and CDR2 is SYGVKD. V lost 6 bases, J lost 1 base, and 10 bases lay in between. CDR3 coding DNA: TGTGCCATCAGGGACTTACTTTCCTACGAGCAGTACTTC. As protein: CAIRDLLSYEQYF.

The rearrangement links TRBV10-3 to TRBJ1-1, with 8 bases matching TRBD1. With V trimmed by 3 bases and J by 6 bases, 9 bases remained unmatched. Germline V gene lookup returns CDR1 ENHRY and CDR2 SYGVKD. The CDR3 is 15 residues long. The CDR3 DNA reads as TGTGCCATCAGTGACCTGGGACAGGCGAATCCTGAAGCTTTCTTT. Amino acid sequence: CAISDLGQANPEAFF.

This clone was counted only a few times. V and J are TRBV5-1 and TRBJ2-1; D ambiguous. Germline loops: CDR1 SGHRS, CDR2 YFSETQ. The CDR3 runs 13 residues. Trimming shortened V by 0 bases and J by 9 bases, and 10 bases separated the two germline ends. The DNA of the CDR3 is TGCGCCAGCAGCTTGGGGACGAACCGTGAGCAGTTCTTC. Protein sequence: CASSLGTNREQFF.

V usage is TRBV6-5 and J usage is TRBJ1-2; D is possibly TRBD1 (5 bases). Germline CDR1 MNHEY, CDR2 SVGAGI. The V end lost 5 bases, the J end lost 5 bases, and 15 bases lay between the germline ends. The CDR3 runs to 14 residues. This chain's CDR3 is CASSPIQGSYGYTF. CDR3 bases: TGTGCCAGCAGTCCGATTCAGGGAAGTTATGGCTACACCTTC.

The genes are TRBV5-1 and TRBJ1-3; D unclear. Germline V gene data show CDR1 as SGHRS and CDR2 as YFSETQ. The CDR3 sequence is 14 residues long. Trimming removed 4 bases at V and 4 bases at J, with 12 bases between. CDR3 nucleotides: TGCGCCAGCAGCCCGGACGTTACAGGAAACACCATATATTTT. Protein product: CASSPDVTGNTIYF.

The rearrangement uses TRBV10-3 and TRBJ2-3; the match to TRBD1 covers 7 bases. The CDR3 consists of 14 residues. CDR1 ENHRY and CDR2 SYGVKD come from the germline V gene. With V trimmed by 6 bases and J by 2 bases, 5 bases remained unmatched. The CDR3 reads CAISPGQATDTQYF. CDR3 nucleotides: TGTGCCATCAGCCCCGGACAGGCCACAGATACGCAGTATTTT.

This sequence joins TRBV5-1 and TRBJ1-1; D is undetermined. The germline CDR1 and CDR2 sequences are SGHRS and YFSETQ. Trimming took off 4 bases at V and 1 base at J, with 11 bases between the two ends. This CDR3 has 14 amino acids. CDR3: CASSPLGSNTEAFF. CDR3 DNA sequence: TGCGCCAGCAGCCCCCTAGGGTCGAACACTGAAGCTTTCTTT. The full variable domain, rest sourced from reference TRBV5-1 and TRBJ1-1, is KAGVTQTPRYLIKTRGQQVTLSCSPISGHRSVSWYQQTPGQGLQFLFEYFSETQRNKGNFPGRFSGRQFSNSRSEMNVSTLELGDSALYLCASSPLGSNTEAFFGQGTRLTVV.